These 32 T cell receptor beta chains came from one sample sequenced in a study of response to subunit inactivated influenza vaccine. TCRdb processed the RT-PCR reads anew with MiXCR; each CDR3 protein has one entry. The sample has about 610,000 distinct CDR3 sequences; 13% to 15% are singletons. Sequenced material: PBMCs from blood, taken 12 days after vaccination. The receptors here all came from a man aged 45 to 65 who received an inactivated influenza vaccine.

This clonotype was detected only a few times. The V gene is TRBV12-3 or TRBV12-4, the J gene TRBJ2-1; D may be TRBD2 (7 bases). The V and J ends lost 1 base and 13 bases respectively, with 8 bases between them. The CDR3 consists of 11 residues. CDR3 coding DNA: TGTGCCAGCAGTTTAGGGGGGGGCCAGTTCTTC. This sequence encodes CASSLGGGQFF.

This clonotype was recorded a few times. The chain uses TRBV20-1 and TRBJ2-1, with TRBD2 matching over 8 bases. The CDR3 extends over 17 amino acids. J lost 4 bases, V lost 5 bases, and 16 bases had no gene match. CDR1 and CDR2 (germline): DFQATT, SNEGSKA (reference sequence). The CDR3 protein is CSASGTRPLGGYNEQFF. CDR3 coding DNA: TGCAGTGCTTCCGGGACTAGACCCTTGGGTGGGTACAATGAGCAGTTCTTC.

This chain connects TRBV29-1 to TRBJ1-1, with unresolved D. The germline V gene encodes CDR1 SQVTM and CDR2 ANQGSEA. Trimming removed 6 bases from V and 1 base from J, with 12 bases in between. The length of the CDR3 is 13 residues. CDR3 sequence: CSVKKGSNTEAFF. As DNA, the CDR3 is TGCAGCGTGAAAAAGGGTTCGAACACTGAAGCTTTCTTT.

This clonotype was detected ten times or more. The chain couples TRBV7-2 to TRBJ2-3, with 10 bases lining up with TRBD2. The CDR3 extends over 15 amino acids. Germline-derived CDR1 and CDR2 are SGHTA and FQGNSA. The trim removed 3 bases at V and 6 bases at J, leaving 6 bases unmatched. This CDR3 reads CASSFGTSVLDTQYF. Written as DNA, the CDR3 is TGTGCCAGCAGCTTTGGGACTAGCGTTCTCGATACGCAGTATTTT.

The rearrangement uses TRBV5-5 and TRBJ1-5; D might be TRBD1 (6 bases). Deletions cut 0 bases from V and 3 bases from J, with 16 bases between. CDR1 is SGHKS, CDR2 YYEKEE, per germline (reference sequence). The CDR3 runs 17 residues. CDR3 in DNA: TGTGCCAGCAGCTTGGGGCCACAGGGAGGGACCAATCAGCCCCAGCATTTT. Amino acid sequence: CASSLGPQGGTNQPQHF.

V gene TRBV9 combines with J gene TRBJ2-3, with a tentative D call TRBD2 (6 bases). V gave up 2 bases and J gave up 4 bases, with 14 bases separating them. CDR1 is SGDLS and CDR2 is YYNGEE in the germline V gene. The CDR3 extends over 15 amino acids. CDR3 nucleotides: TGTGCCAGCAGCGTGGGCGGGTCGGGGGCAGATACGCAGTATTTT. This translates into CASSVGGSGADTQYF.

The sample holds a few counts of this clonotype. The V and J genes are TRBV3-1 and TRBJ2-4; D is perhaps TRBD1 (6 bases). The CDR3 has 16 amino acids. From germline, CDR1 is LGHDT and CDR2 YNNKEL (reference sequence). V lost 1 base, J lost 1 base, and 11 bases lay in between. The CDR3 coding sequence is TGTGCCAGCAGCCAAGTCTGGGGGCAGGCCAAAAACATTCAGTACTTC. This codes for CASSQVWGQAKNIQYF.

This clonotype was found a few times. The chain couples TRBV14 to TRBJ2-7, with D perhaps assigned TRBD1 or TRBD2 (6 bases each). V shed 0 bases and J shed 2 bases, with 14 bases lying between them. Germline V gene lookup returns CDR1 SGHDN and CDR2 FVKESK. The CDR3 totals 16 residues. CDR3 nucleotide sequence: TGTGCCAGCAGCCAAGAGGTGGAGGGGGGCGCCTACGAGCAGTACTTC. Its translation: CASSQEVEGGAYEQYF.

This clonotype has only a few counts. The V and J genes are TRBV12-5 and TRBJ2-1; 11 bases line up with TRBD2. J lost 6 bases, V lost 1 base, and 2 bases had no gene match. Germline lookup yields CDR1 LGHNT and CDR2 FRNRAP. The CDR3 spans 15 residues. CDR3 DNA sequence: TGTGCTAGTGGTTTGGGACTAGCGGGACTCAATGAGCAGTTCTTC. Translated, it gives CASGLGLAGLNEQFF.

This clonotype has only a few counts. This chain connects TRBV12-3 or TRBV12-4 to TRBJ2-2; D perhaps matches TRBD1 (5 bases). The CDR3 runs 13 residues. V gave up 5 bases and J gave up 7 bases, with 11 bases separating them. The CDR3 coding sequence is TGTGCCAGCAGTCTGGGGCCAGACGGGGAGCTGTTTTTT. Its translation: CASSLGPDGELFF.

This clonotype was seen a few times. The gene calls are TRBV28 and TRBJ1-1; 10 bases fit TRBD1. The junction had 2 bases not matched to a gene; V was cut back by 4 bases and J by 0 bases. CDR1 MDHEN and CDR2 SYDVKM come from the germline V gene. There are 15 residues in the CDR3. The DNA for the CDR3 is TGTGCCAGCAGTTGGGGACAGGGGTTGAACACTGAAGCTTTCTTT. Amino acid sequence: CASSWGQGLNTEAFF.

This chain uses TRBV12-3 or TRBV12-4 with TRBJ2-7; TRBD2 matches 9 bases. The CDR3 runs 14 residues. With 6 bases clipped from V and 6 bases from J, the junction kept 9 bases outside the gene matches. The CDR3 sequence is CASRKTSGGGEQYF. As DNA, the CDR3 is TGTGCCAGCAGAAAGACTAGCGGAGGCGGCGAGCAGTACTTC.

The chain combines TRBV12-3 or TRBV12-4 with TRBJ1-5; no clear D gene. The V gene lost 4 bases and the J gene lost 0 bases, with 10 bases spanning the gap. The CDR3 extends over 15 amino acids. The CDR3 reads CASSSTRHSNQPQHF. As DNA, the CDR3 is TGTGCCAGCAGTTCAACCAGACATAGCAATCAGCCCCAGCATTTT.

This clonotype was observed at least ten times. V gene TRBV28 combines with J gene TRBJ2-3; D may be TRBD1 (6 bases). Germline values: CDR1 MDHEN, CDR2 SYDVKM. The V end was cut by 5 bases, the J end by 1 base, with 16 bases between. The CDR3 totals 16 residues. This CDR3 is CASSGGHGWGTDTQYF. CDR3 DNA: TGTGCCAGCAGTGGGGGCCACGGATGGGGCACAGATACGCAGTATTTT.

This clonotype appeared a few times. V and J are TRBV20-1 and TRBJ2-7, with 11 nucleotides matching TRBD2. Trimming at V came to 6 bases and at J to 3 bases, leaving 7 bases not matched to a gene. This CDR3 has 14 amino acids. The germline CDR1 and CDR2 sequences are DFQATT and SNEGSKA (reference sequence). The CDR3 DNA sequence: TGCAGTGCAAAGACTAGCGGGATAAGCTACGAGCAGTACTTC. Its protein product is CSAKTSGISYEQYF.

This clonotype was found a few times. This may stem from a read error, because a much larger clone lies one nucleotide away. The chain has TRBV12-3 or TRBV12-4 and TRBJ2-3; no clear D gene. The end of the DNA aligns better with TRBJ1-5, so the J call may be wrong. CDR3 size: 11 residues. The CDR3, as DNA: TGTGCCAGCAGTCGCACAGATACGCAGCATTTT. Protein product: CASSRTDTQHF.

This chain links TRBV29-1 with TRBJ2-2; D unclear. The length of the CDR3 is 13 residues. Germline CDR1 is SQVTM and CDR2 is ANQGSEA. Trimming took off 7 bases at V and 1 base at J, with 10 bases between the two ends. The CDR3 sequence is CSAKGGNTGELFF. The CDR3 nucleotides are TGCAGCGCGAAGGGCGGGAACACCGGGGAGCTGTTTTTT.

This clonotype was seen ten or more times. The chain carries TRBV24-1 and TRBJ2-7, with TRBD1 identical over 7 bases. CDR3 length: 14 amino acids. J lost 2 bases, V lost 7 bases, and 7 bases had no gene match. The V gene's germline CDR1 is KGHDR and CDR2 SFDVKD. The CDR3 loop reads CATSPRDRTYEQYF. The CDR3, as DNA: TGTGCCACCAGCCCCCGGGACAGAACCTACGAGCAGTACTTC.

This clonotype was seen a handful of times. This chain links TRBV20-1 with TRBJ2-1; 8 bases match TRBD2. The CDR3 consists of 16 residues. Trimming took 5 bases from V and 4 from J; bases not matched to a gene: 13. Germline V lookup: CDR1 DFQATT, CDR2 SNEGSKA (reference sequence). The CDR3 DNA follows: TGCAGTGCTCACATTACGGGACTAGAGGGGTACAATGAGCAGTTCTTC. It yields the protein CSAHITGLEGYNEQFF.

A few counts support this clonotype. The V call is TRBV24-1, the J call TRBJ2-2; TRBD1 matches 8 bases. V gave up 4 bases and J gave up 7 bases; unmatched junction bases: 10. Germline V gene lookup returns CDR1 KGHDR and CDR2 SFDVKD. CDR3 size: 16 residues. The DNA for the CDR3 is TGTGCCACCAGTGACTCGGACAGGGCTGTGATCGGGGAGCTGTTTTTT. Residues: CATSDSDRAVIGELFF.

The chain joins TRBV5-1 to TRBJ2-1; 7 bases match TRBD2. The germline V gene encodes CDR1 SGHRS and CDR2 YFSETQ. V was pared by 0 bases and J by 7 bases, with 1 base of the junction left unmatched. This CDR3 spans 13 amino acids. The CDR3 loop is CASSLDSGNEQFF. CDR3 DNA: TGCGCCAGCAGCTTGGATAGCGGGAATGAGCAGTTCTTC.

This chain connects TRBV20-1 to TRBJ2-7; TRBD1 or TRBD2 may be the D gene (6 bases each). V shed 1 base and J shed 4 bases, with 17 bases lying between them. Germline V gives CDR1 DFQATT, CDR2 SNEGSKA (reference sequence). The CDR3 has 15 amino acids. CDR3 sequence: CSARVRGGSFYEQYF. CDR3 bases: TGCAGTGCTAGAGTACGAGGGGGGAGCTTTTACGAGCAGTACTTC.

The V call is TRBV6-1, the J call TRBJ2-7; a possible D gene is TRBD2 (5 bases). V was clipped by 8 bases and J by 0 bases, with 14 bases between them. Per germline, CDR1 MNHNS and CDR2 SASEGT. The CDR3 consists of 14 residues. CDR3 sequence: CASSAGWLSYEQYF. DNA for the CDR3: TGTGCCAGCTCCGCGGGCTGGCTCTCCTACGAGCAGTACTTC.

The rearrangement joins TRBV20-1 to TRBJ2-3; 11 nucleotides match TRBD2. Trimming at V came to 1 base and at J to 2 bases, leaving 8 bases not matched to a gene. Germline V CDR1 and CDR2: DFQATT, SNEGSKA (reference sequence). The CDR3 loop spans 17 amino acids. CDR3 amino acids: CSARGGLAGRNTDTQYF. The DNA of the CDR3 is TGCAGTGCTAGAGGTGGACTAGCGGGTCGTAACACAGATACGCAGTATTTT.

This clonotype appeared a few times. The J gene is TRBJ1-1, the V gene TRBV9; TRBD1 agrees at 9 bases. The CDR3 spans 14 residues. The V and J ends lost 2 bases and 5 bases, in that order; junction bases with no gene match: 4. Looked up from germline, CDR1 is SGDLS and CDR2 is YYNGEE. This chain's CDR3 is CASSVGQGMTEAFF. The CDR3 region has the DNA TGTGCCAGCAGCGTGGGACAGGGTATGACTGAAGCTTTCTTT.

The table lists this clonotype with a few counts. The V gene is TRBV27, the J gene TRBJ2-3; D might be TRBD2 (5 bases). Germline loops: CDR1 MNHEY, CDR2 SMNVEV (reference sequence). The CDR3 sequence is 15 residues long. Trimming shortened V by 4 bases and J by 2 bases, and 13 bases separated the two germline ends. The CDR3 is CASSSLAFLTDTQYF. DNA of the CDR3: TGTGCCAGCAGTTCCCTAGCCTTTCTCACAGATACGCAGTATTTT.

This clonotype was counted only a few times. The chain combines TRBV19 with TRBJ2-1; 13 nucleotides line up with TRBD2. Germline-derived CDR1 and CDR2 are LNHDA and SQIVND (reference sequence). This CDR3 is 17 amino acids long. V shed 1 base, J shed 13 bases, and the junction held 13 bases outside the gene matches. CDR3 loop: CASSIAPYRGLAGSQFF. The CDR3 DNA reads as TGTGCCAGTAGTATAGCCCCGTATCGGGGACTAGCGGGGTCACAGTTCTTC.

Only a few counts were recorded for this clonotype. The rearrangement joins TRBV7-8 to TRBJ2-7, with 11 positions matching TRBD2. From germline, CDR1 is SGHVS and CDR2 FQNEAQ. This CDR3 contains 14 residues. The V segment lost 5 bases and the J segment 3 bases; nucleotides outside the gene matches: 3. The CDR3: CASSQGLAVYEQYF. As DNA, the CDR3 is TGTGCCAGCAGCCAGGGACTAGCGGTCTACGAGCAGTACTTC.

There are many counts of this clonotype. The chain couples TRBV5-1 to TRBJ2-4; 8 bases agree with TRBD1. CDR3 length: 15 amino acids. V dropped 0 bases and J dropped 10; count of bases not matched to a gene: 9. Germline CDR1 SGHRS, CDR2 YFSETQ. The CDR3 is CASSLDGQGSTIQYF. CDR3 sequence (DNA): TGCGCCAGCAGCTTGGACGGACAGGGAAGTACTATTCAGTACTTC.

With regard to this clonotype: A read error may be the cause here, since a much bigger clone is one base away. The J gene is TRBJ2-3, the V gene TRBV7-8; D perhaps matches TRBD1 (5 bases). Germline values: CDR1 SGHVS, CDR2 FQNEAQ. The CDR3 extends over 14 amino acids. This chain's CDR3 is CASKYGATTDKQYF. DNA for the CDR3: TGTGCCAGCAAGTATGGGGCGACCACAGATAAGCAGTATTTT.

This clonotype appeared a few times. The chain joins TRBV7-9 to TRBJ2-5, with TRBD2 matching over 9 bases. This CDR3 is built from 15 residues. Unmatched junction bases numbered 9, after V lost 5 bases and J lost 5 bases. Per the germline V gene, CDR1 is SEHNR and CDR2 is FQNEAQ (reference sequence). Here the CDR3 DNA reads TGTGCCAGCAGCCTACCGACTAGCGGTGGGGAGACCCAGTACTTC. Protein: CASSLPTSGGETQYF.

This clonotype was observed a few times. Written as DNA, the CDR3 is TGCAGCACTAGGGAGGGCACTAATGAAAAACTGTTTTTT. This encodes CSTREGTNEKLFF. The chain is built from TRBV29-1 and TRBJ1-4; D remains ambiguous. The germline CDR1 and CDR2 sequences are SQVTM and ANQGSEA. V was shortened by 8 bases and J by 2 bases, with 12 bases between the two germline ends. CDR3 length: 13 amino acids.